This T cell receptor (beta chain) was identified during a study of cytomegalovirus exposure and HLA in healthy donors (TCRdb year 2017). The study in broad terms: According to an earlier analysis of several hundred of the donors, some 180 million T cells yielded roughly 100 million unique TCR beta sequences and approximately 300 Gb of sequence data. Roughly 5 DR-DQ haplotypes were handled as single units for association and clustering, since linkage in the cohort was strong. A later analysis re-analyzed previously published TCR beta repertoires from roughly 600 donors and added high-resolution HLA genotyping to study TCR occurrence patterns. Class I and class II HLA loci were covered by the typing at four-digit resolution. Of the roughly 400 genotyped donors, approximately 83% fell in the genetic ancestry cluster associated with self-reported Caucasian donors. Rather than drawing on any new phenotypic data, the later analysis identified candidate immune exposures from TCR beta sequences and the way those sequences occurred across donors. All discovery cohort repertoires had been generated on a single sequencing platform. The number of donors typed differed by locus, with roughly 620-630 for A, B, C, DRB1 and DQB1, around 500 for DQA1, approximately 580 for DPA1, and under 490 for DPB1. On average, roughly 250,000 unique TCR beta nucleotide sequences were sequenced per donor among about 400 genotyped donors of the cohort, with roughly a sixth of those sequences being non-productive. An earlier analysis of some 500 of the donors used high-throughput TCR beta sequencing to judge whether each TCR beta V gene segment behaved as functional or pseudogenic. A later genetic analysis used genome-wide SNP genotypes for 398 of the 666 donors, treating that subset as a discovery cohort. Around 320 gigabases of sequencing data and some 85 million unique TCR sequences were included in an early release covering 500 to 750 HLA-typed donors. High-throughput TCR immunosequencing, statistical association of individual TCRs with disease status, and machine learning were combined to predict cytomegalovirus infection status. Donor age, sex, ethnicity and CMV serostatus were collected together with the repertoire data. The aim of the study was to test whether cataloging public T cell receptors could identify signatures of past pathogen exposure. Besides the first cohort of roughly 660 subjects, a separate validation cohort made up of 120 different subjects was used. Using immunosequencing, the study profiled T cell repertoires from fewer than 850 subjects and related those repertoires to cytomegalovirus serostatus.

In total, more than 500 healthy bone marrow donors made up the cohort. Cohort members were all nominally healthy when sampled, although unrecorded immune exposures were likely present. The donor tested CMV seronegative and was one of the 352 seronegative cohort members. A peripheral blood sample was provided by each donor, and peripheral blood mononuclear cells were used for TCR beta sequencing. The Qiagen DNeasy Blood Extraction Kit was used to extract genomic DNA from the blood cell samples. Regarding this clone: Its specific antigen is unknown. Base qualities were left out, and no much larger clone turns up one base away.

The protocol used for the library was the immunoSEQ multiplex PCR assay. A mixture of 60 forward primers for TCR Vbeta segments and 13 reverse primers for TCR Jbeta segments was used in the multiplex PCR. The CDR3 region of rearranged TCR beta genes was amplified from genomic DNA by a multiplex PCR assay. On the Illumina HiSeq System, the amplified TCR beta libraries were sequenced as 87-base-pair reads. The original methods were these. Across the 640 or so repertoires, a later analysis counted approximately 83 million unique TCR beta chains, 8.5 million to 12 million of which were shared by at least two donors. Raw reads were error-corrected and collapsed into unique sequences with a nearest-neighbor algorithm that merged closely related sequences to remove PCR and sequencing errors. To assign V, D and J gene segments, CDR3 sequences were aligned to IMGT reference sequences. For a sequence to be retained, at least a six-nucleotide match to both a V gene segment and a J gene segment was required. Rearrangements were classified as productive when the CDR3 lacked stop codons and remained in frame with V and J, and all other rearrangements were classified as non-productive. CDR3 was defined by IMGT convention, running from the second conserved V-encoded cysteine to the conserved J-encoded phenylalanine. The earlier analysis of 587 of the donors excluded any sequence lacking an unambiguous match to a single V gene segment. In an earlier analysis of approximately 500 of the donors, a V segment was called functional when productive rearrangements were above 56.7%, and segregating when the standard deviation between donors exceeded 5%. A statistical classification framework was built for diagnosing cytomegalovirus status from the catalog of TCR beta chain sequences. In a later analysis, TCR nucleotide sequences were compared against IMGT/GENE-DB human TR gene sequences so that V and J genes could be assigned. Using the TCRdist pipeline, a later analysis assigned CDR3 sequences along with most-parsimonious VDJ recombination scenarios. In a later analysis, each TCR beta chain was defined by its CDR3 amino acid sequence together with its V-gene family, and reads lacking a unique V-gene family were excluded. As a way to deal with suspected cross-contamination and a sequencing artifact, a later analysis dropped under 600 nucleotide sequences that were highly shared and had low generation probability. For each public chain, a later analysis derived a clonal expansion index from normalized ranks of inferred template counts within each repertoire. In a later analysis, generation probabilities were computed using a VDJ recombination model fitted to out-of-frame rearrangements, and the results were checked against IGoR. In a later analysis, TCR-TCR, TCR-HLA and TCR-CMV co-occurrence was scored with hypergeometric tests, and a repertoire-size bias correction was applied to TCR pairs. A later analysis estimated false discovery rates by permuting HLA or CMV assignments 20 times. In a later analysis, co-occurring TCRs were grouped using DBSCAN, with TCRdist sequence similarity added in when clustering inside HLA-allele-positive subsets. For co-occurrence clustering, repertoires with fewer than 30,000 or more than 120,000 public chains were excluded, along with 4 to 6 repertoires with anomalous nucleotide sharing. Here the immuneACCESS table is served through TCRdb, limited to in-frame sequences with V and J called. Missing clones are a known gap in these copies; in checked studies unresolved V genes cover under half, and the rest lacks a known reason. The V and J calls and clone size were taken over from that table, and D and trimming were inferred from the DNA. The sample contains tens of thousands of clones, approximately 80% of them found a single time. Of the sample, more than 1.4% is held by the ten largest clones.

Findings and caveats that apply to the study as a whole: Correlated functional status among segregating V segments might be attributable to linkage disequilibrium, but an unknown experimental factor could not be ruled out. A later genetic analysis associated a missense DCLRE1C variant with V-gene and J-gene trimming of TCR beta chains, and an independent cohort replicated the association. In vitro tests confirmed that a few of the cytomegalovirus-associated TCR beta chains recognize cytomegalovirus antigens. In a later analysis, most CMV-associated TCR beta chains were found to appear HLA-restricted, with HLA associations seemingly driven largely by CMV exposure. HLA typing was unavailable for some donors at each locus, so association tests used only the typed subset. The earlier analysis of about 600 of the donors excluded about 16 rarely observed V segments, including chromosome 9 orphons, because counts were too low. Specific HLA alleles were associated with 15,000 to 20,000 TCR beta sequences at a false discovery rate of 0.05 in a later analysis. The classifier was reported to diagnose cytomegalovirus status with high specificity and sensitivity in both the original cohort and the validation cohort. A later analysis found that TCR association rates varied across HLA loci, with DRB1 alleles showing the most associated TCRs and HLA-C alleles the fewest. In a later analysis, HLA-associated TCR beta chains were found to be more clonally expanded and to have lower generation probabilities than equally common non-associated chains. A further reported finding was that TCR beta sequences accurately predicted the HLA-A and HLA-B alleles for most subjects in the first cohort. When HLA alleles, especially DR and DQ, strongly co-occurred, TCR associations were difficult to assign to individual alleles. A total of fewer than 200 TCR beta chains were listed by the study as associated with cytomegalovirus. A group of highly shared sequence variants was considered likely to be a technical artifact of the sequencing pipeline. The cohort was sequenced for TCR beta chains only, and without alpha or paired-chain data the features that could be detected were limited. Most TCR sequences were seen in very few donors, while some public TCRs were found in many individuals. CMV serostatus was the only immune exposure information available for the cohort. The presence/absence analyses assumed that sequencing depth was roughly uniform across donors, and that assumption may not be true. Several of the top co-occurrence clusters appeared to be linked to parvovirus B19, influenza, CMV and Epstein-Barr virus, according to a later analysis. An earlier analysis of roughly 570 of the donors showed that most TCR beta V segments appeared in productive rearrangements either about 87% or about 30% of the time, which broadly matched IMGT annotations. The authors suggested that the approach could potentially be generalized to other disease states and immunological phenotypes. In a later genetic analysis, fewer N-insertions in productive TCRs were reported among donors in an Asian-associated ancestry cluster than the roughly 710-donor mean.

Sequencing used PBMCs. The sequence came from a female donor in good health and CMV-seronegative.

The CDR3: CASSPRDREAYNEQFF. The nucleotides are TGTGCCAGCAGCCCTCGGGACAGGGAGGCCTACAATGAGCAGTTCTTC. The rearrangement combines TRBV9 with TRBJ2-1; 9 middle bases align to TRBD1. V is trimmed back by 4 bases and J by 2 bases, and the junction contains 7 bases that no gene match accounts for. The germline V gene sets CDR1 to SGDLS and CDR2 to YYNGEE. The CDR3, from cysteine to phenylalanine, totals 16 residues. The only DNA kept is the CDR3, 48 bases in frame from the first base.